This T cell receptor (beta chain) originates from a study of blood T cell repertoires in COVID-19. Per the study methods: It was from reference gene primer amplification that nucleated cell counts were estimated. Measured with immunoSEQ multiplex PCR; TCRdb has only the in-frame clones, and not every one. The DNA was the basis for D and trimming; V, J and clone size are from that table. The repertoire holds tens of thousands of clones, with roughly 84% as singletons. Germline CDR1 SGDLS, CDR2 YYNGEE. CDR3 length equals 19 residues. The junction had 17 bases not matched to a gene; V was cut back by 0 bases and J by 4 bases.

The chain uses TRBV9 and TRBJ1-2; 8 bases fit TRBD1. The receptor's source is a middle-aged man with acute or convalescent COVID-19. Sequencing was carried out using peripheral blood. CDR3 sequence reads: CASSVATERGAGGSYGYTF. DNA of the CDR3: TGTGCCAGCAGCGTAGCTACGGAGAGGGGTGCAGGGGGCTCCTATGGCTACACCTTC.